A selection of T cell receptor beta chains follows, all from one sample in a study of OX40 agonist ivuxolimab in advanced cancers. Sequencing used immunoSEQ multiplex PCR; TCRdb keeps in-frame clones, though not all of them. Of 65,000 to 80,000 clones listed, just under 95% are singletons. The specimen was CD4+ or CD8+ T cells sorted from blood, collected in a trial of the OX40 agonist ivuxolimab. The receptors here all came from an adult with an advanced solid tumor such as melanoma, head and neck, liver or kidney cancer. CDR3s include the opening cysteine and the closing phenylalanine or tryptophan. Each record gives: D gene, J gene, V gene, clone size, CDR3 DNA, CDR3 protein. D genes are given only for firm matches. Part of the rows lack a size; the others show once, few, many or a class for expanded clones.

TRBD1	TRBJ1-1	TRBV5-1	-	TGCGCCAGCAGCTCACATCTAGGGGGCATGTACACTGAAGCTTTCTTT	CASSSHLGGMYTEAFF
TRBD1	TRBJ1-1	TRBV5-4	-	TGTGCCAGCAGCCCGACAGGGGAGTTCACTGAAGCTTTCTTT	CASSPTGEFTEAFF
-	TRBJ1-1	TRBV5-1	once	TGCGCCAGCAGCTTGGCTCCCTCGCAGGGTTACACTGAAGCTTTCTTT	CASSLAPSQGYTEAFF
TRBD1	TRBJ1-6	TRBV19	-	TGTGCCAGTAGTATACCCAGGGGGCCGCGTAATTCACCCCTCCACTTT	CASSIPRGPRNSPLHF
TRBD1	TRBJ2-7	TRBV5-4	-	TGTGCCAGCAGCATTCAACACAGGGGCTACGAGCAGTACTTC	CASSIQHRGYEQYF
TRBD2	TRBJ2-4	TRBV9	-	TGTGCCAGCAGCGTAGAGCCGACTAGCTGGCTCCAAAACATTCAGTACTTC	CASSVEPTSWLQNIQYF
TRBD2	TRBJ2-5	TRBV13	-	TGTGCCAGCAGCTACCGGACTAGCGGGGTAGAGACCCAGTACTTC	CASSYRTSGVETQYF
-	TRBJ1-2	TRBV5-4	-	TGTGCCAGCAGCTTCGGGACGGGGACGTATGGCTACACCTTC	CASSFGTGTYGYTF
-	TRBJ2-3	TRBV13	once	TGTGCCAGCAGCTTAGCAGATCCTAGCACAGATACGCAGTATTTT	CASSLADPSTDTQYF
-	TRBJ2-3	TRBV11-1	-	TGTGCCAGCAGCATCATCCTAGAGATGGATACGCAGTATTTT	CASSIILEMDTQYF
-	TRBJ1-5	TRBV2	-	TGTGCCAGCAGTATAATTGAGGATCAGCCCCAGCATTTT	CASSIIEDQPQHF
TRBD1	TRBJ1-1	TRBV12-5	-	TGTGCTAGTGGTTTGGTGGCAGGGGGCACTGAAGCTTTCTTT	CASGLVAGGTEAFF
-	TRBJ1-4	TRBV5-1	-	TGCGCCAGCAGCTTGGACACCTGGGCTGGTGAAAAACTGTTTTTT	CASSLDTWAGEKLFF
TRBD1	TRBJ2-7	TRBV4-1	-	TGCGCCAGCAGCCAAGAGGCTAATTTACAGGGGGCGCCGGGTTACGAGCAGTACTTC	CASSQEANLQGAPGYEQYF
-	TRBJ2-5	TRBV5-5	-	TGTGCCAGCAGCTCCACTAGCACCCAAGAGACCCAGTACTTC	CASSSTSTQETQYF
-	TRBJ1-4	TRBV11-3	-	TGTGCCAGCAGCTTAGATCATCCGTCGGAGACAACTAATGAAAAACTGTTTTTT	CASSLDHPSETTNEKLFF
-	TRBJ2-7	TRBV14	-	TGTGCCAGCCCAGTTGTTGCGAGACAGAGGTCCTACGAGCAGTACTTC	CASPVVARQRSYEQYF
-	TRBJ1-1	TRBV9	-	TGTGCCAGCAGCGTAGGGACGGAGGGTTTAGGCACTGAAGCTTTCTTT	CASSVGTEGLGTEAFF
-	TRBJ2-7	TRBV27	-	TGTGCCAGCAGTTATGGGGGAACAGGGTCCTACGAGCAGTACTTC	CASSYGGTGSYEQYF
-	TRBJ2-3	TRBV14	-	TGTGCCAGCAGCCAAGATCAGTTGTTGTATACGCAGTATTTT	CASSQDQLLYTQYF
-	TRBJ1-1	TRBV5-1	-	TGCGCCAGCAGCTTGGGGACAGTTAACACTGAAGCTTTCTTT	CASSLGTVNTEAFF
-	TRBJ2-7	TRBV10-3	-	TGTGCCATCAGTGACTCAGGCTACGAGCAGTACTTC	CAISDSGYEQYF
-	TRBJ1-1	TRBV7-6	once	TGTGCCAGCAGCCCGCTCTTAAGGGTAGACACTGAAGCTTTCTTT	CASSPLLRVDTEAFF
TRBD2	TRBJ2-3	TRBV9	-	TGTGCCAGCAGTCAACTAGCGGGGGCGACAGATACGCAGTATTTT	CASSQLAGATDTQYF
-	TRBJ2-1	TRBV27	medium-sized	TGTGCCAGCAGCTTGGGGGGCTCCTACAATGAGCAGTTCTTC	CASSLGGSYNEQFF
-	TRBJ2-1	TRBV7-2	-	TGTGCCAGCTGCCGGGACCCCGGAGTATACAATGAGCAGTTCTTC	CASCRDPGVYNEQFF
-	TRBJ2-7	TRBV11-2	once	TGTGCCACCTCGGACTTCTACGAGCAGTACTTC	CATSDFYEQYF
TRBD2	TRBJ2-4	TRBV11-2	-	TGTGCCAGCAGCTTAGTCGGTGGACTAGCGGGTTCGGTTGCGGACATTCAGTACTTC	CASSLVGGLAGSVADIQYF
-	TRBJ1-6	TRBV5-1	-	TGCGCCAGCAGCTTGGTGCCGGGGAGCAATTCACCCCTCCACTTT	CASSLVPGSNSPLHF
-	TRBJ2-7	TRBV7-6	-	TGTGCCAGCAGCTTAGATCACGGCCTTATGGATGGGGAGCAGTACTTC	CASSLDHGLMDGEQYF
-	TRBJ1-2	TRBV2	-	TGTGCCAGCAGTGAAGCGGGGGACCTCAACTATGGCTACACCTTC	CASSEAGDLNYGYTF
-	TRBJ1-2	TRBV11-2	-	TGTGCCAGCAGCTCCCCCCAGGAGGGGCTTAACTATGGCTACACCTTC	CASSSPQEGLNYGYTF
TRBD1	TRBJ1-2	TRBV6-1	-	TGTGCCAGCAGTGAATGGACAGGGGGCCCTGCTAACTATGGCTACACCTTC	CASSEWTGGPANYGYTF
-	TRBJ1-2	TRBV16	-	TGTGCCAGCAGCCCTGGGCAGGTCCCGTGGGAGTACTATGGCTACACCTTC	CASSPGQVPWEYYGYTF
-	TRBJ2-2	TRBV9	-	TGTGCCAGCAGCGATCCGGGGGTGAACACCGGGGAGCTGTTTTTT	CASSDPGVNTGELFF
-	TRBJ2-5	TRBV13	-	TGTGCCAGCAGCCCTCGGGGAGTCCAAGAGACCCAGTACTTC	CASSPRGVQETQYF
-	TRBJ2-5	TRBV6-5	-	TGTGCCAGCAGTCCCCACCGACTGGGGCAAGAGACCCAGTACTTC	CASSPHRLGQETQYF
-	TRBJ2-1	TRBV11-2	-	TGTGCCAGCAGCTTAGGACCCCCAGGCTCCTACAATGAGCAGTTCTTC	CASSLGPPGSYNEQFF
TRBD2	TRBJ2-4	TRBV13	-	TGTGCCAGCAGCGCTAGCGGGGGGCGGTTCGGAAACATTCAGTACTTC	CASSASGGRFGNIQYF
-	TRBJ2-5	TRBV11-3	-	TGTGCCAGCAGCTCGGACGGAGAGACCCAGTACTTC	CASSSDGETQYF
-	TRBJ2-6	TRBV6-4	-	TGTGCCAGCAGTGACTCGGGAGGCTCTGGGGCCAACGTCCTGACTTTC	CASSDSGGSGANVLTF
-	TRBJ1-2	TRBV7-9	-	TGTGCCAGCAGCTTAAGAACGGGAGATTTGCCGGATGGCTACACCTTC	CASSLRTGDLPDGYTF
TRBD1	TRBJ1-1	TRBV7-3	-	TGTGCCAGCAGCTACACAGGGGGCGCTTTCACTGAAGCTTTCTTT	CASSYTGGAFTEAFF
-	TRBJ2-2	TRBV9	once	TGTGCCAGCAGCGTAGTGGCAGGGGCGATACCCGGGGAGCTGTTTTTT	CASSVVAGAIPGELFF
-	TRBJ1-2	TRBV27	-	TGTGCCAGCAGTTTATCCAGTTCCTATGGCTACACCTTC	CASSLSSSYGYTF
TRBD2	TRBJ2-7	TRBV2	-	TGTGCCAGCAGTGAAGCTAGCGGGGTCTACGAGCAGTACTTC	CASSEASGVYEQYF
-	TRBJ1-1	TRBV27	-	TGTGCCAGCAGTCTCACATCGAACACTGAAGCTTTCTTT	CASSLTSNTEAFF
-	TRBJ1-3	TRBV11-2	-	TGTGCCAGCAGCTCGACCTGGCAGGCCTCTGGAAACACCATATATTTT	CASSSTWQASGNTIYF
TRBD1	TRBJ1-4	TRBV4-3	-	TGCGCCAGCAGCCAAGGAGGGACAGGGACTAATGAAAAACTGTTTTTT	CASSQGGTGTNEKLFF
TRBD1	TRBJ1-2	TRBV9	-	TGTGCCAGCAGCGCAGACAGGGTGGACTATGGCTACACCTTC	CASSADRVDYGYTF
TRBD1	TRBJ1-6	TRBV30	-	TGTGCCTGGAGTGTAACAGGGGGGGTGCCCCTCCACTTT	CAWSVTGGVPLHF
-	TRBJ2-7	TRBV27	-	TGTGCCAGCAGTTCCGGACCTTCCTACGAGCAGTACTTC	CASSSGPSYEQYF
-	TRBJ1-2	TRBV11-2	-	TGTGCCAGCAGCTTAGGGAATAACTATGGCTACACCTTC	CASSLGNNYGYTF
-	TRBJ1-1	TRBV4-3	-	TGCGCCAGCAGACAAAGCCCTCAGGGAGGAGGAGAAGCTTTCTTT	CASRQSPQGGGEAFF
-	TRBJ1-1	TRBV29-1	-	TGCAGCGTCGCCCAGGGGACACCGAACACTGAAGCTTTCTTT	CSVAQGTPNTEAFF
-	TRBJ1-1	TRBV7-2	-	TGTGCCAGCAGCTTAGACCTCATGAACACTGAAGCTTTCTTT	CASSLDLMNTEAFF
-	TRBJ2-7	TRBV7-9	-	TGTGCCAGCAGCTATCAGGGTCCCAACGAGCAGTACTTC	CASSYQGPNEQYF
-	TRBJ1-3	TRBV9	-	TGTGCCAGCAGCTCAAAAGACAGCTCTGGAAACACCATATATTTT	CASSSKDSSGNTIYF